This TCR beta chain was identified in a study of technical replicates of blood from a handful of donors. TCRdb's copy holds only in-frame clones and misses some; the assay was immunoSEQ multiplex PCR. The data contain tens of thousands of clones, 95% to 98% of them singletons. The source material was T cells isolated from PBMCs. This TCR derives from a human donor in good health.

This CDR3 reads CASSSPVMNTEAFF. For the CDR3, the DNA is TGTGCCAGCAGTTCTCCAGTCATGAACACTGAAGCTTTCTTT. The chain has TRBV28 and TRBJ1-1; unclear D gene. This CDR3 is built from 14 residues. Trimming pared 4 bases from V and 0 bases from J, leaving 9 bases between. CDR1 and CDR2 (germline): MDHEN, SYDVKM.